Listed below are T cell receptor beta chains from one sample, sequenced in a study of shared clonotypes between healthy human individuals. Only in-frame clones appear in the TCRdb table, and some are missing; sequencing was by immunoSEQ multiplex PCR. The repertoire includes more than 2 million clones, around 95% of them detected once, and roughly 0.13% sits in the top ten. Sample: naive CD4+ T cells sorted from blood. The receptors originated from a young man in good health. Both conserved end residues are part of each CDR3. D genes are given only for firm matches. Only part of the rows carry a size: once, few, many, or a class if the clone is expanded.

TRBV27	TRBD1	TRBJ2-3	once	TGTGCCAGCAGTTCCCCAGGGGGCAGGCAAGATACGCAGTATTTT	CASSSPGGRQDTQYF
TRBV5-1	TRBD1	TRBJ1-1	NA	TGCGCCACCAGTACGGGACAGGGGAACACTGAAGCTTTCTTT	CATSTGQGNTEAFF
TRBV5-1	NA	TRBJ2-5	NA	TGCGCCAGCAGCATTGACCGGGAGACCCAGTACTTC	CASSIDRETQYF
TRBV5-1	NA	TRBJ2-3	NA	TGCGCCAGCAGCCCTGGAGGTGTCACAGGCACAGATACGCAGTATTTT	CASSPGGVTGTDTQYF
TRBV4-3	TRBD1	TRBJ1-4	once	TGCGCCAGCAGCCAACTGGACAGGGATTCTGCAAAACTGTTTTTT	CASSQLDRDSAKLFF
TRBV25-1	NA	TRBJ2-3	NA	TGTGCCAGCAGTGAAGGAGACAGAGCTACGCAGTATTTT	CASSEGDRATQYF
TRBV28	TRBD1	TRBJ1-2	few	TGTGCCAGCAGTTCCCTGAAATGGACAGGTCATAACTATGGCTACACCTTC	CASSSLKWTGHNYGYTF
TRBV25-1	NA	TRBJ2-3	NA	TGTGCCAGCAGCCCCTCGGGAGCAGGGGCAGATACGCAGTATTTT	CASSPSGAGADTQYF
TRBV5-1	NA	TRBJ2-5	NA	TGCGCCAGCAGCCTTGGATCAGGGGCCGCCCCGGAGACCCAGTACTTC	CASSLGSGAAPETQYF
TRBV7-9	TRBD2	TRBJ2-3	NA	TGTGCCAGCATAGCGGGAGGCACAGATACGCAGTATTTT	CASIAGGTDTQYF
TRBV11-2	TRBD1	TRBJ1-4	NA	TGTGCCAGCAGCTTTGTACAGGGGGCAAGTGAAAAACTGTTTTTT	CASSFVQGASEKLFF
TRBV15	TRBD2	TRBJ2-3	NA	TGTGCCACCAGCAGAGGACTAGCGGTAGGCACAGATACGCAGTATTTT	CATSRGLAVGTDTQYF
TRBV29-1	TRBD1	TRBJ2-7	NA	TGCAGCGTTGAAAGGGGCAGGGGGCTGGAGCAGTACTTC	CSVERGRGLEQYF
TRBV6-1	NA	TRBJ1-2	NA	TGTGCCAGCGGGACGGAGCCCGGCTACACCTTC	CASGTEPGYTF
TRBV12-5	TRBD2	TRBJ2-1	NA	TGTGCTAGTGGGCGACTAGCGGGAGGTGCCCACAATGAGCAGTTCTTC	CASGRLAGGAHNEQFF
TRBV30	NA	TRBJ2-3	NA	TGTGCCTGGAGTCGGGACTTTAGCACAGATACGCAGTATTTT	CAWSRDFSTDTQYF
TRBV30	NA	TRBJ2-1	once	TGTGCCTGGAGGAATCGGGATGGAACCTACAATGAGCAGTTCTTC	CAWRNRDGTYNEQFF
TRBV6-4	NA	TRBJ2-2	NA	TGTGCCAGCAGTTACGGGCCGGGACCGGAGCTGTTTTTT	CASSYGPGPELFF